Following are 14 T cell receptor beta chains from one sample sequenced in a study of beta chain features in type 1 diabetes (dated by TCRdb to 2017 to 2018). Study-wide conclusions, independent of this receptor: A moderate but significant shortening of TCRB CDR3 length was observed in type 1 diabetes patients in all four CD4+ subsets.

These receptors' targets are unknown. Libraries were prepared through the immunoSEQ multiplex PCR assay. The entire amount of isolated RNA was reverse transcribed using the High Capacity cDNA Reverse Transcription Kit, so the sequenced TCRB transcripts were expressed ones. In its TCRdb copy, this immuneACCESS table keeps in-frame sequences only and misses some clones. Where compared with another copy, unresolved V genes explain less than half of these, and the others have no known cause. A total of more than 200,000 clones appear in this sample, under 20% of them only once. Of the sample, more than 0.075% falls within the top ten clones. The sample consisted of naive CD4+ T cells from blood. Sample cell subset or site, as interpreted from the label and publication: true naive CD4+ T cells. All receptors derive from a man aged 25 to 40 with type 1 diabetes.

This clone occurred a few times. The chain carries TRBV5-1 and TRBJ2-5, with 8 bases lining up with TRBD1. This CDR3 region has 13 residues. V trimming: 4 bases; J trimming: 4 bases; junction bases outside the gene matches: 3. Germline-derived CDR1 and CDR2 are SGHRS and YFSETQ. For the CDR3, the DNA is TGCGCCAGCAGCCCACAGGGGGGAGAGACCCAGTACTTC. The encoded protein is CASSPQGGETQYF.

The chain couples TRBV10-3 to TRBJ1-2; TRBD1 matches at 9 bases. Germline V gene lookup returns CDR1 ENHRY and CDR2 SYGVKD. This CDR3 contains 15 residues. V gave up 4 bases and J gave up 4 bases; unmatched junction bases: 7. CDR3 nucleotide sequence: TGTGCCATCAGTGCCCCGGGACAGGGAACCTATGGCTACACCTTC. Translating it yields CAISAPGQGTYGYTF.

This clone has a handful of counts. The same CDR3 is also encoded by other DNA sequences in this sample. This chain uses TRBV27 with TRBJ2-7; no firm D call. CDR1 MNHEY and CDR2 SMNVEV come from the germline V gene (reference sequence). This CDR3 comprises 10 residues. V lost 8 bases and J lost 3, with 5 bases in between. CDR3 loop: CASGYYEQYF. The CDR3 DNA sequence: TGTGCCAGCGGCTACTACGAGCAGTACTTC.

This chain uses TRBV9 with TRBJ2-1; 13 bases fit TRBD2. The CDR3 has 18 amino acids. V dropped 7 bases and J dropped 0; count of bases not matched to a gene: 10. Per germline, CDR1 SGDLS and CDR2 YYNGEE. This CDR3 reads CASVRGLAGESSYNEQFF. The CDR3 DNA follows: TGTGCCAGCGTAAGAGGACTAGCGGGGGAAAGCTCCTACAATGAGCAGTTCTTC.

This clone came up a few times. The chain uses TRBV30 and TRBJ1-1; the D is unclear. Deletions cut 7 bases from V and 11 bases from J, with 17 bases between. The CDR3 has 11 amino acids. CDR1 is GTSNPN, CDR2 SVGIG, per germline (reference sequence). CDR3 amino acids: CASLLETGAFF. The CDR3 nucleotides read TGTGCCTCCCTTTTAGAAACCGGGGCTTTCTTT.

The chain employs TRBV2 and TRBJ1-2, with 7 bases matching TRBD1. The junction had 0 bases not matched to a gene; V was cut back by 6 bases and J by 2 bases. Germline CDR1 is SNHLY and CDR2 is FYNNEI. This CDR3 is built from 12 residues. The CDR3, as DNA: TGTGCCAGCAGACAGGGGAACTATGGCTACACCTTC. This encodes CASRQGNYGYTF.

The J gene is TRBJ2-1, the V gene TRBV28; D ambiguous. CDR1 is MDHEN and CDR2 is SYDVKM in the germline V gene. The CDR3 is made up of 13 amino acids. Trimming stripped 3 bases from V and 4 bases from J, with 7 bases between. CDR3 sequence reads: CASSLKAYNEQFF. The CDR3 DNA is TGTGCCAGCAGTTTGAAAGCATACAATGAGCAGTTCTTC.

This clone turned up a few times. The V and J genes are TRBV28 and TRBJ2-5; 13 nucleotides agree with TRBD2. V shed 5 bases and J 4 bases; nucleotides not matched to a gene: 7. The CDR3 covers 16 residues. In germline, CDR1 is MDHEN, CDR2 SYDVKM. CDR3 loop: CASSQTTSGRSETQYF. The CDR3 bases are TGTGCCAGCAGTCAGACGACTAGCGGGAGGTCAGAGACCCAGTACTTC.

A note on this clone: Other DNA sequences in this sample translate to the same CDR3. This sequence joins TRBV2 and TRBJ2-7, with 7 bases lining up with TRBD1. The CDR3 runs to 14 residues. V lost 2 bases to trimming and J lost 4 bases; unmatched junction nucleotides: 5. Germline assignment: CDR1 SNHLY and CDR2 FYNNEI. The CDR3 DNA reads TGTGCCAGCAGTGAACAGGGGGTTGGTTACGAGCAGTACTTC. Translating gives CASSEQGVGYEQYF. The full variable domain, completed using reference TRBV2 and TRBJ2-7, is EPEVTQTPSHQVTQMGQEVILRCVPISNHLYFYWYRQILGQKVEFLVSFYNNEISEKSEIFDDQFSVERPDGSNFTLKIRSTKLEDSAMYFCASSEQGVGYEQYFGPGTRLTVT.

The chain carries TRBV29-1 and TRBJ1-1; D is uncertain. Germline values: CDR1 SQVTM, CDR2 ANQGSEA. The CDR3 extends over 13 amino acids. V lost 5 bases and J 4 bases, leaving 14 bases between the germline ends. In nucleotides, the CDR3 is TGCAGCGTTCGAACCACGGAACCCACTGAAGCTTTCTTT. This codes for CSVRTTEPTEAFF.

This clone came up a few times. The rearrangement uses TRBV9 and TRBJ2-1, with D hard to call. Germline CDR1 reads SGDLS; CDR2 reads YYNGEE. V lost 0 bases to trimming and J lost 1 base, with 8 bases between them. The CDR3 spans 15 residues. The CDR3 here is CASSVDQFSYNEQFF. The CDR3 DNA follows: TGTGCCAGCAGCGTAGACCAGTTTTCCTACAATGAGCAGTTCTTC.

The chain combines TRBV6-5 with TRBJ1-1; D is unresolved. CDR1 and CDR2 from the germline V gene are MNHEY and SVGAGI. The CDR3 totals 14 residues. The V end lost 6 bases, the J end lost 0 bases, and 11 bases lay between the germline ends. The CDR3 sequence is CASRHPRMNTEAFF. In DNA, the CDR3 is TGTGCCAGCAGACATCCAAGGATGAACACTGAAGCTTTCTTT.

This sequence joins TRBV30 and TRBJ1-2; a weak D match, TRBD1 (5 bases). Trimming left V 3 bases short and J 0 bases short, with 20 bases between. CDR3 length equals 17 residues. The germline V gene has CDR1 GTSNPN and CDR2 SVGIG (reference sequence). The CDR3 loop is CAWREYFRAGANYGYTF. The DNA for the CDR3 is TGTGCCTGGAGGGAGTACTTCAGGGCAGGAGCTAACTATGGCTACACCTTC.

Here the CDR3 DNA reads TGTGCCAGCAGTTTTTTGGAAAACACTGAAGCTTTCTTT. Translating it yields CASSFLENTEAFF. The chain combines TRBV27 with TRBJ1-1, with D hard to call. CDR1 and CDR2 (germline): MNHEY, SMNVEV (reference sequence). V was clipped by 3 bases and J by 2 bases, with 7 bases between them. The CDR3 covers 13 residues.